This section outlines one TCR beta chain sequence together with its context. Its antigen is as yet unknown. The CDR3 runs to 13 residues. CDR1 and CDR2 from the germline V gene are SGHVT and SQSDAQ. Between the trimmed V and J ends, which lost 7 bases and 1 base, there was a span of 10 bases. TCRdb passed the reads through MiXCR, listing each CDR3 protein once. The data show more than 150,000 distinct CDR3 sequences, 28% seen once. This record belongs to a study of T cell repertoires in cytomegalovirus infection. Study summary: Public TCR beta signatures were indicative of both CMV infection and a matching HLA type. General study points: There were HLA-C-restricted CMV-specific TCR beta clonotypes dominating the ex vivo response.

The gene calls are TRBV7-4 and TRBJ1-1, with D unclear. The sample was PBMCs. The TCR was taken from a human donor in good health (CMV status not recorded). Some clones in this sample may be carry-over from other donors' samples. The CDR3 DNA reads as TGTGCCAGCATTCTCGACCCGAACACTGAAGCTTTCTTT. Residues: CASILDPNTEAFF.